Listed below are T cell receptor beta chains from one sample, sequenced in a study of regulatory T cells in long-lasting Graves disease. MiXCR, run by TCRdb on the multiplex PCR reads, gives a single entry per CDR3 protein. Altogether a few hundred thousand distinct CDR3 sequences are present, 16% being singletons, with the ten largest covering 25% to 30%. The same sample was also studied in work on T cells in Graves' hyperthyroidism and ophthalmopathy.

The material sequenced was peripheral blood mononuclear cells (PBMCs), taken at new diagnosis, from a patient treated with antithyroid drugs. These TCRs come from a middle-aged man with Graves disease. Each CDR3 is given with its conserved first and last residue. A D gene is named only where the DNA matches it firmly. Expanded clones get a size class; other rows say once, few or many, or leave the size out.

v_gene,d_gene,j_gene,abundance,len,CDR3aa,CDR3nt
TRBV7-2,.,TRBJ2-1,many,14,CASSVSPDNNEQFF,TGTGCCAGCAGCGTCTCCCCGGACAACAATGAGCAGTTCTTC
TRBV5-4,.,TRBJ2-3,few,15,CASSLEWTVTDTQYF,TGTGCCAGCAGCTTGGAATGGACGGTCACAGATACGCAGTATTTT
TRBV28,TRBD2,TRBJ2-1,many,15,CASRQAGTRVHEQFF,TGTGCCAGCAGGCAGGCGGGGACTAGGGTCCATGAGCAGTTCTTC
TRBV6-1,.,TRBJ1-6,many,13,CASGGRSNSPLHF,TGTGCCAGCGGGGGACGGTCAAATTCACCCCTCCACTTT
TRBV2,.,TRBJ1-1,once,14,CASRRDRSGTEAFF,TGTGCCAGCAGAAGAGACAGGTCGGGCACTGAAGCTTTCTTT
TRBV12-3/TRBV12-4,TRBD1,TRBJ1-4,many,18,CASSLAKFMGQGWEKLFF,TGTGCCAGCAGTTTAGCGAAATTTATGGGACAGGGATGGGAAAAACTGTTTTTT
TRBV5-1,.,TRBJ2-7,many,14,CASSLRQGAGEQYF,TGCGCCAGCAGCTTGCGACAAGGGGCGGGCGAGCAGTACTTC
TRBV5-1,TRBD1,TRBJ1-1,many,15,CASSSGQGEGTEAFF,TGCGCCAGCAGCTCAGGACAGGGGGAAGGCACTGAAGCTTTCTTT
TRBV7-9,TRBD2,TRBJ2-7,.,16,CASSGGLAGISYEQYF,TGTGCCAGCAGCGGAGGACTAGCGGGGATCTCCTACGAGCAGTACTTC
TRBV28,.,TRBJ1-2,.,13,CASSLGPIYGYTF,TGTGCCAGCAGTTTGGGGCCGATCTATGGCTACACCTTC
TRBV12-3/TRBV12-4,TRBD1,TRBJ2-1,many,15,CASSLIGQGKNEQFF,TGTGCCAGCAGTTTAATTGGACAGGGAAAAAATGAGCAGTTCTTC
TRBV12-3/TRBV12-4,.,TRBJ2-5,many,15,CASSFGFSSRETQYF,TGTGCCAGCAGTTTCGGCTTTTCGAGCCGGGAGACCCAGTACTTC
TRBV11-3,TRBD1,TRBJ1-4,many,15,CASSYTGVANEKLFF,TGTGCCAGCAGCTACACAGGGGTGGCTAATGAAAAACTGTTTTTT
TRBV6-1,.,TRBJ1-5,many,15,CASSRRGQTLGAQHF,TGTGCCAGCAGTCGCCGAGGACAGACCTTGGGTGCCCAGCATTTT
TRBV7-9,.,TRBJ1-1,.,14,CASSRSRGGTEAFF,TGTGCCAGCAGCCGGTCCAGGGGCGGCACTGAAGCTTTCTTT
TRBV6-5,.,TRBJ1-2,few,11,CASRYNYGYTF,TGTGCCAGCAGGTACAACTATGGCTACACCTTC
TRBV2,TRBD1,TRBJ1-1,many,14,CASRLTGVSTEAFF,TGTGCCAGCAGACTTACAGGGGTGAGCACTGAAGCTTTCTTT
TRBV5-1,.,TRBJ2-2,.,12,CASSLFPGELFF,TGCGCCAGCAGTTTATTTCCCGGGGAGCTGTTTTTT
TRBV12-3/TRBV12-4,.,TRBJ2-2,.,16,CASSWGPQLDTGELFF,TGTGCCAGCAGTTGGGGCCCCCAGCTGGACACCGGGGAGCTGTTTTTT
TRBV6-2/TRBV6-3,.,TRBJ1-1,many,13,CASNPQGNGEAFF,TGTGCCAGCAATCCCCAGGGCAACGGTGAAGCTTTCTTT
TRBV29-1,.,TRBJ1-1,.,12,CSVHLMNTEAFF,TGCAGCGTGCATCTGATGAACACTGAAGCTTTCTTT
TRBV7-9,.,TRBJ2-7,many,12,CASSPGLGEQYF,TGTGCCAGCAGTCCGGGATTGGGCGAGCAGTACTTC
TRBV29-1,.,TRBJ2-5,.,13,CSVPLGSLETQYF,TGCAGCGTCCCTCTTGGGAGTCTAGAGACCCAGTACTTC
TRBV30,TRBD1,TRBJ1-2,many,13,CAWRRPGQYGYTF,TGTGCCTGGAGGAGACCGGGACAGTATGGCTACACCTTC
TRBV6-2/TRBV6-3,.,TRBJ1-1,.,13,CASSEASGTEAFF,TGTGCCAGCAGTGAAGCGTCGGGCACTGAAGCTTTCTTT
TRBV10-1,TRBD2,TRBJ2-1,few,15,CASSEAGTSGAEQFF,TGCGCCAGCAGTGAGGCCGGGACTAGCGGGGCTGAGCAGTTCTTC
TRBV11-2,TRBD2,TRBJ2-5,many,15,CASSLSHGGGETQYF,TGTGCCAGCAGCTTAAGTCACGGGGGGGGAGAGACCCAGTACTTC
TRBV20-1,TRBD2,TRBJ2-3,many,14,CSATTSGGTDTQYF,TGCAGTGCTACGACTAGCGGGGGTACAGATACGCAGTATTTT
TRBV5-1,.,TRBJ2-2,many,16,CASSLGLATNTGELFF,TGCGCCAGCAGCTTGGGGCTTGCGACGAACACCGGGGAGCTGTTTTTT
TRBV19,.,TRBJ1-5,.,14,CASSTLGGYQPQHF,TGTGCCAGTAGTACCCTCGGGGGTTATCAGCCCCAGCATTTT
TRBV5-1,.,TRBJ2-7,.,15,CASRPGLESSYEQYF,TGCGCCAGCAGGCCGGGCCTAGAAAGCTCCTACGAGCAGTACTTC
TRBV10-3,TRBD1,TRBJ1-6,many,13,CAISASTGDHHHF,TGTGCCATCAGTGCCTCGACAGGGGATCATCACCACTTT
TRBV7-2,TRBD2,TRBJ2-7,.,16,CASRLRASGDMVEQYF,TGTGCCAGCAGATTAAGGGCTAGCGGGGACATGGTCGAGCAGTACTTC
TRBV6-2/TRBV6-3,.,TRBJ1-5,few,13,CASSYGRGQPQHF,TGTGCCAGCAGTTACGGCCGGGGACAGCCCCAGCATTTT
TRBV2,TRBD1,TRBJ1-3,many,14,CASSGQGAGNTIYF,TGTGCCAGCAGTGGACAGGGGGCTGGAAACACCATATATTTT
TRBV28,.,TRBJ1-2,many,13,CASSLDIWYGYTF,TGTGCCAGCAGTTTGGACATTTGGTATGGCTACACCTTC
TRBV13,.,TRBJ2-1,many,15,CASSLGALGLNEQFF,TGTGCCAGCAGCTTAGGCGCCTTGGGCCTTAATGAGCAGTTCTTC
TRBV11-3,.,TRBJ1-6,few,14,CASSSQGDNSPLHF,TGTGCCAGCAGCTCCCAGGGAGATAATTCACCCCTCCACTTT
TRBV5-5,TRBD1,TRBJ1-1,many,16,CASSFLPGTGVTEAFF,TGTGCCAGCAGCTTTCTTCCCGGGACAGGGGTTACTGAAGCTTTCTTT
TRBV2,.,TRBJ1-2,many,14,CASRPGQANYGYTF,TGTGCCAGTAGACCGGGGCAGGCCAACTATGGCTACACCTTC
TRBV28,.,TRBJ2-2,many,14,CASSLSDRSGELFF,TGTGCCAGCAGTTTATCAGACAGGTCCGGGGAGCTGTTTTTT
TRBV12-3/TRBV12-4,TRBD1,TRBJ2-3,many,15,CASNRQGRGTDTQYF,TGTGCCAGCAATAGACAGGGCCGGGGCACAGATACGCAGTATTTT
TRBV28,.,TRBJ2-7,many,13,CASSSGPGREQYF,TGTGCCAGCAGCTCGGGACCAGGAAGGGAGCAGTACTTC
TRBV24-1,.,TRBJ1-5,.,13,CATSDRTNQPQHF,TGTGCCACCAGTGATAGGACCAATCAGCCCCAGCATTTT
TRBV5-1,.,TRBJ1-1,many,14,CASSLGVRGVEAFF,TGCGCCAGCAGCTTGGGCGTCCGGGGGGTTGAAGCTTTCTTT
TRBV15,.,TRBJ1-6,.,14,CATSRDRSGSPLHF,TGTGCCACCAGCAGAGATCGGAGCGGTTCACCCCTCCACTTT
TRBV28,.,TRBJ1-1,many,12,CASSRWARRISF,TGTGCCAGCAGTAGGTGGGCCAGACGGATTTCTTTT
TRBV7-9,.,TRBJ2-5,.,14,CASSFQGTQETQYF,TGTGCCAGCAGCTTTCAGGGAACACAAGAGACCCAGTACTTC
TRBV7-2,.,TRBJ2-7,many,13,CASSRYQAYEQYF,TGTGCCAGCAGCCGATATCAGGCCTACGAGCAGTACTTC